These 25 T cell receptor beta chains came from one sample sequenced in a study of cytomegalovirus exposure and HLA in healthy donors. A multiplex PCR was run with 60 Vbeta primers and 13 Jbeta primers. The repertoire was sequenced with immunoSEQ multiplex PCR; TCRdb's copy has only in-frame clones and lacks some. The sample holds 60,000 to 70,000 clones, 55% to 70% seen once. Sequenced: PBMCs. These receptors all come from a woman aged 50 to 65 in good health and CMV-seronegative.

The rearrangement links TRBV27 to TRBJ2-2; D is unresolved. Trimming stripped 1 base from V and 6 bases from J, with 6 bases between. Germline CDR1 reads MNHEY; CDR2 reads SMNVEV (reference sequence). This CDR3 is 13 amino acids long. CDR3 DNA: TGTGCCAGCAGTTTATTATCGTCCGGGGAGCTGTTTTTT. As protein: CASSLLSSGELFF.

CDR3 sequence: CASSFRGGDSNQPQHF. The CDR3 DNA reads TGTGCCAGCAGCTTTAGGGGGGGGGATAGCAATCAGCCCCAGCATTTT. This chain joins TRBV7-2 and TRBJ1-5, with D perhaps TRBD1 (6 bases). The germline CDR1 and CDR2 sequences are SGHTA and FQGNSA. V was cut by 3 bases and J by 0 bases, with 12 bases left in between. This CDR3 has 16 residues.

This rearrangement joins TRBV4-1 to TRBJ1-5; D is unclear. In germline, CDR1 is MGHRA, CDR2 YSYEKL. The CDR3 has 15 amino acids. Trimming took off 3 bases at V and 0 bases at J, with 9 bases between the two ends. CDR3 bases: TGCGCCAGCAGCCAGGGAGGGAATAGCAATCAGCCCCAGCATTTT. This translates into CASSQGGNSNQPQHF.

This chain uses TRBV9 with TRBJ1-5; no clear D. This CDR3 is 13 amino acids long. V was cut by 2 bases and J by 8 bases, with 11 bases left in between. Germline assignment: CDR1 SGDLS and CDR2 YYNGEE. For the CDR3, the DNA is TGTGCCAGCAGCGTTTCCGGGAGCGAGCCCCAGCATTTT. Protein: CASSVSGSEPQHF.

The chain recombines TRBV6-6 with TRBJ1-1, with D perhaps matching TRBD1 (5 bases). CDR1 and CDR2 from the germline V gene are MNHNY and SVGAGI (reference sequence). The CDR3 is 14 residues long. Trimming cost V 6 bases and J 4 bases, with 15 bases left between them. The CDR3 DNA is TGTGCCAGCAGCCCACAGGCGTCTATCACTGAAGCTTTCTTT. The encoded protein is CASSPQASITEAFF.

This chain connects TRBV7-9 to TRBJ2-7, with TRBD1 identical over 7 bases. The V gene's germline CDR1 is SEHNR and CDR2 FQNEAQ (reference sequence). CDR3 size: 16 residues. Trimming took 3 bases from V and 0 from J; bases not matched to a gene: 8. The CDR3 region is CASSFQPGQPSYEQYF. The CDR3 DNA reads TGTGCCAGCAGCTTCCAGCCGGGACAGCCCTCCTACGAGCAGTACTTC.

For the CDR3, the DNA is TGTGCCATCGCCGGGACAGGGGATCAGCCCCAGCATTTT. Residues: CAIAGTGDQPQHF. The V and J genes are TRBV10-3 and TRBJ1-5, with 10 bases fitting TRBD1. Per germline, CDR1 ENHRY and CDR2 SYGVKD. The CDR3 extends over 13 amino acids. V dropped 8 bases and J dropped 5; count of bases not matched to a gene: 3.

The CDR3 bases are TGTGCCAGCAGCCTCGAGCGGGAACCCTACAATGAGCAGTTCTTC. It codes for CASSLEREPYNEQFF. The J gene is TRBJ2-1, the V gene TRBV9; TRBD2 matches 7 bases. The V and J ends lost 4 bases and 2 bases, in that order; junction bases with no gene match: 6. This CDR3 is 15 amino acids long. From germline, CDR1 is SGDLS and CDR2 YYNGEE.

This rearrangement joins TRBV29-1 to TRBJ1-1; 8 nucleotides line up with TRBD1. V shed 1 base, J shed 10 bases, and the junction held 8 bases outside the gene matches. Looked up from germline, CDR1 is SQVTM and CDR2 is ANQGSEA. The CDR3 loop spans 13 amino acids. Here the CDR3 DNA reads TGCAGCGTTGAAGCCGGGACAGGCCAAAGAGCTTTCTTT. It codes for CSVEAGTGQRAFF. Using reference TRBV29-1 and TRBJ1-1 for the parts outside the CDR3, the full variable domain is SAVISQKPSRDICQRGTSLTIQCQVDSQVTMMFWYRQQPGQSLTLIATANQGSEATYESGFVIDKFPISRPNLTFSTLTVSNMSPEDSSIYLCSVEAGTGQRAFFGQGTRLTVV.

J is TRBJ1-5 and V is TRBV28; D perhaps matches TRBD1 (6 bases). V lost 6 bases and J 9 bases, leaving 21 bases between the germline ends. This CDR3 is built from 15 residues. Germline loops: CDR1 MDHEN, CDR2 SYDVKM. This CDR3 reads CASSQGSRGAGPQHF. CDR3 DNA sequence: TGTGCCAGCAGCCAGGGAAGCAGGGGAGCAGGGCCCCAGCATTTT. Based on the CDR3 plus reference TRBV28 and TRBJ1-5, the full variable domain is DVKVTQSSRYLVKRTGEKVFLECVQDMDHENMFWYRQDPGLGLRLIYFSYDVKMKEKGDIPEGYSVSREKKERFSLILESASTNQTSMYLCASSQGSRGAGPQHFGDGTRLSIL.

This clone was detected a few times. The chain is built from TRBV29-1 and TRBJ1-1; TRBD1 might be the D (6 bases). The CDR3 length is 13 residues. CDR1 is SQVTM and CDR2 is ANQGSEA in the germline V gene. V was trimmed by 7 bases and J by 1 base, leaving 13 bases between them. The CDR3 DNA follows: TGCAGCGCGAGCCAACAGGGGAACACTGAAGCTTTCTTT. As protein: CSASQQGNTEAFF.

On this clone: Other nucleotide sequences from this sample produce the same CDR3. The J gene is TRBJ2-7, the V gene TRBV28; D gene unclear. CDR1 and CDR2 (germline): MDHEN, SYDVKM. There are 12 residues in the CDR3. V lost 2 bases to trimming and J lost 3 bases, with 5 bases between them. The CDR3 region is CASSLPGYEQYF. DNA of the CDR3: TGTGCCAGCAGTTTACCGGGCTACGAGCAGTACTTC.

This clone came up a few times. CDR3 bases: TGTGCCAGCAGTCCGCGGGACAGGGGCAATCAGCCCCAGCATTTT. This encodes CASSPRDRGNQPQHF. The rearrangement joins TRBV28 to TRBJ1-5; 9 bases are a match to TRBD1. The CDR3 covers 15 residues. J gave up 2 bases and V 5 bases, and 4 bases lay outside the gene matches. CDR1 and CDR2 (germline): MDHEN, SYDVKM. The entire variable domain, with the rest obtained from reference TRBV28 and TRBJ1-5, is as follows: DVKVTQSSRYLVKRTGEKVFLECVQDMDHENMFWYRQDPGLGLRLIYFSYDVKMKEKGDIPEGYSVSREKKERFSLILESASTNQTSMYLCASSPRDRGNQPQHFGDGTRLSIL.

This chain connects TRBV5-1 to TRBJ2-3, with unresolved D. This CDR3 is 13 amino acids long. The germline V gene has CDR1 SGHRS and CDR2 YFSETQ. The germline V and J ends were trimmed by 3 bases and 3 bases, with 8 bases remaining between them. The CDR3 sequence is CASSSVPTDTQYF. The CDR3 nucleotides are TGCGCCAGCAGCTCGGTCCCAACAGATACGCAGTATTTT.

This chain uses TRBV7-6 with TRBJ1-2; weak D call: TRBD1 (5 bases). V was clipped by 5 bases and J by 4 bases, with 14 bases between them. The CDR3 extends over 14 amino acids. CDR1 and CDR2 from the germline V gene are SGHVS and FNYEAQ. The CDR3 here is CASSPTETVYGYTF. DNA for the CDR3: TGTGCCAGCAGCCCCACGGAGACAGTCTATGGCTACACCTTC.

This clone was seen a handful of times. The V call is TRBV4-3, the J call TRBJ1-1, with D uncertain. V lost 0 bases to trimming and J lost 0 bases, with 11 bases between them. The CDR3 sequence is 16 residues long. Looked up from germline, CDR1 is LGHNA and CDR2 is YSLEER. CDR3 residues: CASSQDHRTLNTEAFF. CDR3 bases: TGCGCCAGCAGCCAAGATCACCGAACTTTGAACACTGAAGCTTTCTTT.

The rearrangement joins TRBV4-3 to TRBJ1-3; D not certain. CDR3 size: 16 residues. Germline CDR1 and CDR2: LGHNA and YSLEER. V gave up 0 bases and J gave up 0 bases, with 9 bases separating them. The CDR3 spells CASSQDLAVSGNTIYF. As DNA, the CDR3 is TGCGCCAGCAGCCAAGATCTTGCGGTCTCTGGAAACACCATATATTTT.

V is TRBV4-3 and J is TRBJ2-7, with D possibly being TRBD2 (5 bases). CDR1 and CDR2 from the germline V gene are LGHNA and YSLEER. Between the trimmed V and J ends, which lost 0 bases and 0 bases, there was a span of 9 bases. The CDR3 length is 15 residues. CDR3: CASSQDIARSYEQYF. DNA of the CDR3: TGCGCCAGCAGCCAAGATATAGCGCGCTCCTACGAGCAGTACTTC.

The chain joins TRBV28 to TRBJ2-3; no clear D. V dropped 11 bases and J dropped 0 bases, with 15 bases sitting between them. The V gene's germline CDR1 is MDHEN and CDR2 SYDVKM. The CDR3 runs to 14 residues. The CDR3, as DNA: TGTGCCGTCTACCCCCGGAGAAGCACAGATACGCAGTATTTT. Residues: CAVYPRRSTDTQYF. Full variable domain (missing parts from reference TRBV28 and TRBJ2-3): DVKVTQSSRYLVKRTGEKVFLECVQDMDHENMFWYRQDPGLGLRLIYFSYDVKMKEKGDIPEGYSVSREKKERFSLILESASTNQTSMYLCAVYPRRSTDTQYFGPGTRLTVL.

The rearrangement links TRBV6-5 to TRBJ2-7; no reliable D call. The ends were cut back, 6 bases at V and 7 bases at J, with 10 bases in the middle. Germline CDR1 reads MNHEY; CDR2 reads SVGAGI. CDR3 length: 11 amino acids. CDR3 bases: TGTGCCAGCAGCCACCTAGTGGAGCAGTACTTC. Translating it yields CASSHLVEQYF.

This clone has just one count. The chain recombines TRBV10-3 with TRBJ1-5, with 7 bases matching TRBD1. J gave up 5 bases and V 2 bases, and 9 bases lay outside the gene matches. This CDR3 has 16 amino acids. Germline assignment: CDR1 ENHRY and CDR2 SYGVKD. For the CDR3, the DNA is TGTGCCATCAGTGAGACAGGGGTTTTTGATCATCAGCCCCAGCATTTT. It specifies CAISETGVFDHQPQHF.

This chain uses TRBV5-1 with TRBJ1-2; 7 bases fit TRBD1. Trimming cost V 0 bases and J 4 bases; bases outside gene matches: 3. CDR1 and CDR2 (germline): SGHRS, YFSETQ. This CDR3 region has 14 residues. Here the CDR3 reads CASSLAGTAYGYTF. The DNA for the CDR3 is TGCGCCAGCAGCTTGGCCGGGACAGCCTATGGCTACACCTTC.

The chain recombines TRBV7-9 with TRBJ1-2; a weak D match, TRBD1 (5 bases). The germline V gene encodes CDR1 SEHNR and CDR2 FQNEAQ (reference sequence). This CDR3 region has 11 residues. Trimming stripped 5 bases from V and 10 bases from J, with 11 bases between. The chain's CDR3 is CASSMGLSYTF. For the CDR3, the DNA is TGTGCCAGCAGCATGGGACTATCCTACACCTTC. The variable domain in full, completed from reference TRBV7-9 and TRBJ1-2, reads DTGVSQNPRHKITKRGQNVTFRCDPISEHNRLYWYRQTLGQGPEFLTYFQNEAQLEKSRLLSDRFSAERPKGSFSTLEIQRTEQGDSAMYLCASSMGLSYTFGSGTRLTVV.

DNA for the CDR3: TGTGCCAGCTCAACAACGACAGGAACCACTGAAGCTTTCTTT. It translates to CASSTTTGTTEAFF. The chain combines TRBV18 with TRBJ1-1, with a tentative D call TRBD1 (6 bases). V was clipped by 5 bases and J by 4 bases, with 14 bases between them. The CDR3 extends over 14 amino acids. Germline CDR1 KGHSH, CDR2 LQKENI.

The rearrangement joins TRBV5-5 to TRBJ2-1; 7 bases map to TRBD1. The CDR3 is 18 amino acids. CDR1 SGHKS and CDR2 YYEKEE come from the germline V gene (reference sequence). J was trimmed by 2 bases and V by 0 bases; bases with no gene match: 11. The CDR3 nucleotides are TGTGCCAGCAGCTTGGTACATTCCCCGGGACAGACCTACAATGAGCAGTTCTTC. Its translation is CASSLVHSPGQTYNEQFF.